This TCR beta chain originates from a study of cytomegalovirus exposure and HLA in healthy donors. Regarding the study as a whole: The likely origin of a cluster of highly shared sequence variants was a sequencing artifact. In a later analysis, CMV-associated beta chains were mostly HLA-associated, it appeared.

Worth noting for this clone: Its specificity is unknown.

PCR involved 60 Vbeta and 13 Jbeta primers. Sequencing used immunoSEQ multiplex PCR; TCRdb keeps in-frame clones, though not all of them. In the table there are about 110,000 clones, around four fifths of which are singletons. The CDR3 has 16 residues. Germline CDR1 reads SEHNR; CDR2 reads FQNEAQ (reference sequence). V was clipped by 2 bases and J by 3 bases, with 15 bases between them. Sample: PBMCs. The TCR originated in a woman aged 55-70 years in good health and CMV-seropositive. The chain employs TRBV7-9 and TRBJ2-3, with a tentative D call TRBD2 (6 bases). CDR3 loop: CASSLQRGGQTDTQYF. The CDR3 nucleotides read TGTGCCAGCAGCTTACAGAGGGGAGGCCAGACAGATACGCAGTATTTT.